A single sample gave rise to the 10 T cell receptor beta chains below, sequenced in a study of blood T cell repertoires in COVID-19. Profiled with immunoSEQ multiplex PCR; TCRdb holds only in-frame clones, not every one. The data contain 260,000 or so clones, around 84% of them singletons. The sequenced sample consisted of PBMCs or T cells enriched from blood (not recorded which). The receptors shown here come from a woman aged 50 to 60 who had recovered from COVID-19.

V usage is TRBV7-2 and J usage is TRBJ2-1; 11 bases agree with TRBD1. V shed 2 bases, J shed 2 bases, and the junction held 8 bases outside the gene matches. This CDR3 is 18 amino acids long. The germline CDR1 and CDR2 sequences are SGHTA and FQGNSA. CDR3 DNA sequence: TGTGCCAGCAGCTTACCCGCCCGGGGACAGGGGGCCTACAATGAGCAGTTCTTC. Translated: CASSLPARGQGAYNEQFF.

The chain carries TRBV9 and TRBJ2-5; tentative D call: TRBD1 (6 bases). The CDR3 covers 15 residues. Trimming pared 3 bases from V and 4 bases from J, leaving 16 bases between. Germline CDR1 and CDR2: SGDLS and YYNGEE. CDR3 protein: CASSAEQGIVETQYF. The DNA of the CDR3 is TGTGCCAGCAGCGCGGAACAGGGCATAGTAGAGACCCAGTACTTC.

This clone was detected a few times. This rearrangement joins TRBV5-1 to TRBJ1-2; no firm D call. The length of the CDR3 is 14 residues. Germline assignment: CDR1 SGHRS and CDR2 YFSETQ. V lost 1 base and J 2 bases, leaving 9 bases between the germline ends. CDR3 sequence reads: CASSLRLENYGYTF. The CDR3, as DNA: TGCGCCAGCAGCTTGCGACTAGAGAACTATGGCTACACCTTC.

This clone came up many times. The rearrangement joins TRBV6-4 to TRBJ2-3, with 11 bases lining up with TRBD2. CDR3 length: 15 amino acids. Unmatched junction bases numbered 12, after V lost 8 bases and J lost 8 bases. CDR1 and CDR2 (germline): MRHNA, SNTAGT. The CDR3 sequence: CASSPGSGGAGTQYF. CDR3 sequence (DNA): TGTGCCAGCTCTCCTGGTAGCGGGGGGGCTGGTACGCAGTATTTT.

V is TRBV28 and J is TRBJ2-1; TRBD1 agrees at 9 bases. The CDR3 spans 15 residues. CDR1 and CDR2 from the germline V gene are MDHEN and SYDVKM. Trimming took 5 bases from V and 7 from J; bases not matched to a gene: 9. The CDR3: CASSPATGGRNEQFF. CDR3 sequence (DNA): TGTGCCAGCAGTCCCGCGACAGGGGGTAGGAATGAGCAGTTCTTC.

J is TRBJ2-2 and V is TRBV2; maybe TRBD1 (6 bases). Deletions cut 6 bases from V and 2 bases from J, with 13 bases between. CDR1 and CDR2 from the germline V gene are SNHLY and FYNNEI. The CDR3 sequence is 15 residues long. CDR3 sequence (DNA): TGTGCCAGCAGAGCGACAGGTTTAAACACCGGGGAGCTGTTTTTT. This translates into CASRATGLNTGELFF.

The V and J genes are TRBV28 and TRBJ1-4, with D perhaps TRBD1 (6 bases). V was cut by 2 bases and J by 6 bases, with 7 bases left in between. The germline V gene encodes CDR1 MDHEN and CDR2 SYDVKM. The CDR3 has 13 amino acids. The CDR3 region has the DNA TGTGCCAGCAGTTTAACAGGGCATGAAAAACTGTTTTTT. This encodes CASSLTGHEKLFF.

V gene TRBV25-1 combines with J gene TRBJ1-2, with D unresolved. CDR1 and CDR2 from the germline V gene are MGHDK and SYGVNS. This CDR3 spans 14 amino acids. Trimming cost V 0 bases and J 4 bases, with 9 bases left between them. In DNA form, the CDR3 reads TGTGCCAGCAGTGAATACGGCTCGGGCTATGGCTACACCTTC. Protein product: CASSEYGSGYGYTF.

The sample holds one count of this clone. The gene calls are TRBV30 and TRBJ2-5; 10 nucleotides match TRBD1. Losses at the gene ends were 1 base for V and 2 bases for J; bases not matched to a gene: 4. Germline-derived CDR1 and CDR2 are GTSNPN and SVGIG (reference sequence). The CDR3 spans 15 residues. The CDR3 coding sequence is TGTGCCTGGAGTGCCGACAGGGGGCTACAAGAGACCCAGTACTTC. It translates to CAWSADRGLQETQYF.

The rearrangement joins TRBV7-3 to TRBJ2-1, with D possibly matching TRBD2 (5 bases). Trimming left V 2 bases short and J 10 bases short, with 9 bases between. This CDR3 has 12 residues. From germline, CDR1 is SGHTA and CDR2 FQGTGA. The CDR3 spells CASSLGGGEQFF. CDR3 DNA sequence: TGTGCCAGCAGCTTAGGAGGCGGAGAGCAGTTCTTC.